These 22 T cell receptor beta chains originate from one sample sequenced in a study of cytomegalovirus exposure and HLA in healthy donors. Produced via immunoSEQ multiplex PCR; TCRdb's table is partial and in-frame only. The sample records more than 80,000 clones, about 96% being singletons. Sequencing input: PBMCs. These receptor sequences come from a woman between 18 and 29 years old in good health and CMV-seronegative.

The chain links TRBV6-6 to TRBJ2-5; 9 bases are a match to TRBD2. Per germline, CDR1 MNHNY and CDR2 SVGAGI (reference sequence). The CDR3 is 15 amino acids. Trimming took 4 bases from V and 1 from J; bases not matched to a gene: 4. CDR3 in DNA: TGTGCCAGCAGTTCAGCTAGCGGGGCCCAAGAGACCCAGTACTTC. Protein product: CASSSASGAQETQYF.

This clone came up once. A read error may account for a junction end that differs from germline. This sequence joins TRBV15 and TRBJ2-7, with a tentative D call TRBD2 (6 bases). Germline-derived CDR1 and CDR2 are LNHNV and YYDKDF (reference sequence). This CDR3 comprises 15 residues. DNA of the CDR3: TGTGCCACCAGCGGAGATTGGGGGGAGAGAAACGAGCAGTACTTC. It codes for CATSGDWGERNEQYF.

This clone was seen once. This sequence joins TRBV19 and TRBJ2-1; TRBD2 might be the D (6 bases). The germline gives CDR1 LNHDA, CDR2 SQIVND (reference sequence). With 3 bases removed from V and 4 bases from J, the gap between germline ends came to 7 bases. The CDR3 extends over 13 amino acids. CDR3 region: CASSIGTYNEQFF. In DNA form, the CDR3 reads TGTGCCAGTAGTATCGGGACTTACAATGAGCAGTTCTTC. The complete variable domain, with remaining parts taken from reference TRBV19 and TRBJ2-1, reads DGGITQSPKYLFRKEGQNVTLSCEQNLNHDAMYWYRQDPGQGLRLIYYSQIVNDFQKGDIAEGYSVSREKKESFPLTVTSAQKNPTAFYLCASSIGTYNEQFFGPGTRLTVL.

This rearrangement joins TRBV21-1 to TRBJ2-5; the listed D gene, TRBD1, was not tested against the DNA. TRBV21-1 is deemed a pseudogene. The CDR3 has 14 residues. CDR3 residues: CASSKRKGQETQYF. The CDR3 DNA is TGTGCCAGCAGCAAACGTAAGGGGCAAGAGACCCAGTACTTC.

This clone was picked up one time. The chain has TRBV28 and TRBJ1-1; TRBD1 might be the D (6 bases). The CDR3 is made up of 13 amino acids. Germline V CDR1 and CDR2: MDHEN, SYDVKM. The V end was cut by 8 bases, the J end by 5 bases, with 15 bases between. DNA for the CDR3: TGTGCCAGCGGCCAAGGGGGGGTAACTGAAGCTTTCTTT. Translated: CASGQGGVTEAFF. The full variable domain, in which reference TRBV28 and TRBJ1-1 provide the parts outside the CDR3, is DVKVTQSSRYLVKRTGEKVFLECVQDMDHENMFWYRQDPGLGLRLIYFSYDVKMKEKGDIPEGYSVSREKKERFSLILESASTNQTSMYLCASGQGGVTEAFFGQGTRLTVV.

The rearrangement links TRBV21-1 to TRBJ1-5; the D call in the table, TRBD1, was not verified against the DNA. TRBV21-1 is tagged as a pseudogene. This CDR3 spans 15 amino acids. The CDR3: CASSPQGLAGQPQHF. The CDR3 bases are TGTGCCAGCAGCCCACAGGGTCTGGCTGGTCAGCCCCAGCATTTT.

The chain links TRBV27 to TRBJ2-3, with D uncertain. The germline V and J ends were trimmed by 5 bases and 6 bases, with 9 bases remaining between them. There are 12 residues in the CDR3. Germline lookup yields CDR1 MNHEY and CDR2 SMNVEV (reference sequence). As DNA, the CDR3 is TGTGCCAGCAGTCCGTATGCGGATACGCAGTATTTT. It encodes CASSPYADTQYF.

The chain carries TRBV18 and TRBJ2-3, with a weak D call TRBD2 (6 bases). The V and J ends lost 4 bases and 0 bases respectively, with 14 bases between them. Germline CDR1 and CDR2: KGHSH and LQKENI. CDR3 length equals 16 residues. The CDR3 here is CASSLQIAESTDTQYF. The CDR3 coding sequence is TGTGCCAGCTCACTTCAAATAGCGGAAAGCACAGATACGCAGTATTTT. The whole variable domain, filled in from reference TRBV18 and TRBJ2-3, reads NAGVMQNPRHLVRRRGQEARLRCSPMKGHSHVYWYRQLPEEGLKFMVYLQKENIIDESGMPKERFSAEFPKEGPSILRIQQVVRGDSAAYFCASSLQIAESTDTQYFGPGTRLTVL.

V is TRBV27 and J is TRBJ1-5; 9 bases are shared with TRBD1. Trimming cost V 3 bases and J 4 bases; bases outside gene matches: 13. The CDR3 is 18 residues long. Germline CDR1 MNHEY, CDR2 SMNVEV (reference sequence). The CDR3 region has the DNA TGTGCCAGCAGTTTTTATCCCCCTTCGGACAGGGGAAATCAGCCCCAGCATTTT. It specifies CASSFYPPSDRGNQPQHF.

V is TRBV6-1 and J is TRBJ2-7; TRBD2 might be the D (6 bases). CDR3 length: 14 amino acids. V was clipped by 8 bases and J by 2 bases, with 16 bases between them. Germline CDR1 reads MNHNS; CDR2 reads SASEGT. CDR3 residues: CASGGSTQTYEQYF. The DNA for the CDR3 is TGTGCCAGCGGGGGGAGCACTCAGACCTACGAGCAGTACTTC.

The chain carries TRBV5-1 and TRBJ2-7, with 7 bases identical to TRBD2. CDR3 length equals 14 residues. With V trimmed by 0 bases and J by 6 bases, 6 bases remained unmatched. Germline V gene data show CDR1 as SGHRS and CDR2 as YFSETQ. The CDR3 is CASSLGTSAGEQYF. CDR3 DNA: TGCGCCAGCAGCTTGGGAACTAGCGCAGGCGAGCAGTACTTC.

This clone is a singleton in its sample. This chain connects TRBV5-4 to TRBJ2-1, with 9 nucleotides matching TRBD1. Germline V lookup: CDR1 SGHNT, CDR2 YYREEE (reference sequence). The CDR3 runs to 11 residues. V trimming: 4 bases; J trimming: 14 bases; junction bases outside the gene matches: 4. The CDR3 sequence is CASSPGTGKFF. The CDR3 DNA sequence: TGTGCCAGCAGCCCCGGGACAGGGAAGTTCTTC.

The chain employs TRBV28 and TRBJ2-7; D not resolved. Germline V lookup: CDR1 MDHEN, CDR2 SYDVKM. CDR3 size: 14 residues. V dropped 8 bases and J dropped 0 bases, with 14 bases sitting between them. For the CDR3, the DNA is TGTGCCAGCGGGTACAGCTTTAGCTCCTACGAGCAGTACTTC. Translated, it gives CASGYSFSSYEQYF.

The gene calls are TRBV5-1 and TRBJ1-1, with unresolved D. Trimming shortened V by 0 bases and J by 0 bases, and 9 bases separated the two germline ends. Germline V lookup: CDR1 SGHRS, CDR2 YFSETQ. The CDR3 length is 15 residues. The CDR3 protein is CASSLVGSLNTEAFF. CDR3 DNA sequence: TGCGCCAGCAGCTTGGTCGGGAGCTTGAACACTGAAGCTTTCTTT. The whole variable domain, filled in from reference TRBV5-1 and TRBJ1-1, reads KAGVTQTPRYLIKTRGQQVTLSCSPISGHRSVSWYQQTPGQGLQFLFEYFSETQRNKGNFPGRFSGRQFSNSRSEMNVSTLELGDSALYLCASSLVGSLNTEAFFGQGTRLTVV.

The rearrangement links TRBV7-2 to TRBJ1-2, with unresolved D. V lost 3 bases and J 3 bases, leaving 8 bases between the germline ends. Germline V gene data show CDR1 as SGHTA and CDR2 as FQGNSA. This CDR3 is 13 amino acids long. The DNA of the CDR3 is TGTGCCAGCAGCTTCCGTCCCGACTATGGCTACACCTTC. Translated: CASSFRPDYGYTF.

Only a few counts were recorded for this clone. The chain couples TRBV7-8 to TRBJ2-7, with TRBD2 as a possible D gene (5 bases). The CDR3 contains 15 residues. From germline, CDR1 is SGHVS and CDR2 FQNEAQ. Trimming took 5 bases from V and 5 from J, leaving 19 bases between them. CDR3 residues: CASSDAIGVANEQYF. CDR3 nucleotides: TGTGCCAGCAGCGACGCAATTGGGGTAGCGAACGAGCAGTACTTC.

The rearrangement joins TRBV28 to TRBJ2-3, with TRBD2 matching over 9 bases. Trimming took 7 bases from V and 5 from J; bases not matched to a gene: 7. The CDR3 consists of 14 residues. The germline V gene encodes CDR1 MDHEN and CDR2 SYDVKM. CDR3 sequence reads: CASTPREGLDTQYF. The CDR3 DNA reads TGTGCCAGCACCCCGCGGGAGGGTTTAGATACGCAGTATTTT.

J is TRBJ1-2 and V is TRBV7-9; tentatively, D is TRBD1 (6 bases). Germline loops: CDR1 SEHNR, CDR2 FQNEAQ (reference sequence). Trimming took 0 bases from V and 3 from J, leaving 17 bases between them. The length of the CDR3 is 17 residues. CDR3 DNA sequence: TGTGCCAGCAGCTTAGCTGGACAGACGGTTCTCTACTATGGCTACACCTTC. The encoded protein is CASSLAGQTVLYYGYTF.

J is TRBJ2-3 and V is TRBV21-1; TRBD1 is taken as the D call from the table, unchecked against the DNA. TRBV21-1 is annotated as a pseudogene. The CDR3 has 19 amino acids. The CDR3, as DNA: TGTGCCAGCAGCAAAGCGCGTGGGGGAACAGGGGCAGGCACAGATACGCAGTATTTT. Residues: CASSKARGGTGAGTDTQYF.

V and J are TRBV5-6 and TRBJ1-5; 9 bases align to TRBD1. This CDR3 has 15 amino acids. The V segment lost 0 bases and the J segment 4 bases; nucleotides outside the gene matches: 2. Germline values: CDR1 SGHDT, CDR2 YYEEEE. As DNA, the CDR3 is TGTGCCAGCAGCTTGGACAGGGGGCCTAATCAGCCCCAGCATTTT. As protein: CASSLDRGPNQPQHF.

The rearrangement uses TRBV9 and TRBJ2-2; TRBD1 might be the D (5 bases). CDR1 and CDR2 from the germline V gene are SGDLS and YYNGEE. The V end was cut by 3 bases, the J end by 3 bases, with 18 bases between. There are 17 residues in the CDR3. The CDR3 DNA reads as TGTGCCAGCAGCGGAGTATCAGGGAATGGCGACACCGGGGAGCTGTTTTTT. As protein: CASSGVSGNGDTGELFF.

Written as DNA, the CDR3 is TGTGCCAGCAGCCAGACGGGGAACACTGAAGCTTTCTTT. This sequence encodes CASSQTGNTEAFF. The chain joins TRBV7-6 to TRBJ1-1; D unclear. Germline loops: CDR1 SGHVS, CDR2 FNYEAQ. The ends were cut back, 5 bases at V and 1 base at J, with 8 bases in the middle. This CDR3 is 13 amino acids long.